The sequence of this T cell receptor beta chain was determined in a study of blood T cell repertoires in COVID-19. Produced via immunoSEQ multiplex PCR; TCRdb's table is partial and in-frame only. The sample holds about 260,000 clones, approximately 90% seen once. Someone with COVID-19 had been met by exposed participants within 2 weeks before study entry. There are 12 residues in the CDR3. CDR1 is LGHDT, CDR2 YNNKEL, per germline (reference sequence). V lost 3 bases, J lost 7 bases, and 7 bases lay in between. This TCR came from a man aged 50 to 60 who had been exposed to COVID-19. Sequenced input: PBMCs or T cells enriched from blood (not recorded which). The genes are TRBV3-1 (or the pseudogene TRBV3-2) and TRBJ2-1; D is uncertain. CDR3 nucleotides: TGTGCCAGCAGCCACCCCTTTAATGAGCAGTTCTTC. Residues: CASSHPFNEQFF.